Listed here are 16 T cell receptor beta chains from one sample, sequenced in a study of T cells in Graves' hyperthyroidism and ophthalmopathy. RNA transcripts served as the template for amplifying TCR beta CDR3 regions. The study used the HTBI primer set for a first-round RT-PCR of the TCR CDR3. TCRdb itself ran the multiplex PCR reads through MiXCR, one entry per CDR3 protein. The sample consists of fewer than 450,000 distinct CDR3 sequences, 17% of them appearing once. Specimen: blood. These receptors were collected from a woman aged 25-40 years with Graves' hyperthyroidism that later progressed to Graves' ophthalmopathy.

This clonotype was seen many times. The gene calls are TRBV12-3 or TRBV12-4 and TRBJ2-5; weak D call: TRBD1 (5 bases). Deletions cut 3 bases from V and 4 bases from J, with 9 bases between. The CDR3 runs to 13 residues. The CDR3 loop is CASSFAGRETQYF. The CDR3 DNA is TGTGCCAGCAGTTTTGCAGGGCGAGAGACCCAGTACTTC.

J is TRBJ2-3 and V is TRBV5-1; 14 bases match TRBD2. The CDR3 length is 17 residues. Germline V gene lookup returns CDR1 SGHRS and CDR2 YFSETQ. The ends lost 0 bases at V and 1 base at J; junction bases unmatched: 1. The CDR3 reads CASSLGGLAGGTDTQYF. As DNA, the CDR3 is TGCGCCAGCAGCTTGGGGGGACTAGCGGGGGGCACAGATACGCAGTATTTT.

Comments on this clonotype: This could be a read error, since a much larger clone is one nucleotide away. This chain connects TRBV19 to TRBJ2-7; D uncertain. CDR3 length equals 12 residues. Germline CDR1 reads LNHDA; CDR2 reads SQIVND (reference sequence). Trimming shortened V by 3 bases and J by 1 base, and 4 bases separated the two germline ends. The CDR3: CASSMGSYEQYF. Written as DNA, the CDR3 is TGTGCCAGTAGTATGGGATCCTACGAGCAGTACTTC. Combining the CDR3 with reference TRBV19 and TRBJ2-7 gives the whole variable domain DGGITQSPKYLFRKEGQNVTLSCEQNLNHDAMYWYRQDPGQGLRLIYYSQIVNDFQKGDIAEGYSVSREKKESFPLTVTSAQKNPTAFYLCASSMGSYEQYFGPGTRLTVT.

This clonotype was detected many times. CDR3 sequence reads: CASSLFKGTDTQYF. The DNA of the CDR3 is TGCGCCAGCAGCTTGTTCAAGGGCACAGATACGCAGTATTTT. V gene TRBV5-1 combines with J gene TRBJ2-3; D is undetermined. CDR1 and CDR2 (germline): SGHRS, YFSETQ. This CDR3 region has 14 residues. Trimming took off 1 base at V and 1 base at J, with 7 bases between the two ends.

This clonotype was recorded many times. The J gene is TRBJ1-4, the V gene TRBV28; 7 positions match TRBD1. This CDR3 is built from 14 residues. V was pared by 6 bases and J by 8 bases, with 9 bases of the junction left unmatched. Germline CDR1 is MDHEN and CDR2 is SYDVKM. CDR3 residues: CASRDRTPGEKLFF. The CDR3 DNA is TGTGCCAGCAGGGACAGGACCCCGGGGGAAAAACTGTTTTTT.

The rearrangement joins TRBV7-2 to TRBJ2-7; TRBD1 agrees at 8 bases. The CDR3 consists of 14 residues. The trim removed 1 base at V and 3 bases at J, leaving 2 bases unmatched. Germline V gives CDR1 SGHTA, CDR2 FQGNSA. CDR3 region: CASSLEGQVYEQYF. CDR3 DNA sequence: TGTGCCAGCAGCTTAGAGGGACAGGTCTACGAGCAGTACTTC. Full variable domain (remainder filled in from reference TRBV7-2 and TRBJ2-7): GAGVSQSPSNKVTEKGKDVELRCDPISGHTALYWYRQSLGQGLEFLIYFQGNSAPDKSGLPSDRFSAERTGGSVSTLTIQRTQQEDSAVYLCASSLEGQVYEQYFGPGTRLTVT.

The sample holds many counts of this clonotype. This chain uses TRBV15 with TRBJ2-5; D is undetermined. CDR3 length: 15 amino acids. V shed 0 bases and J shed 8 bases, with 16 bases lying between them. Germline lookup yields CDR1 LNHNV and CDR2 YYDKDF (reference sequence). Written as DNA, the CDR3 is TGTGCCACCAGCAGAGATCGAGGTTTCTCTGGAACCCAGTACTTC. Amino acids: CATSRDRGFSGTQYF.

On this clonotype itself: This may arise from a read error, as a much more abundant clone is one base away. The V call is TRBV3-1, the J call TRBJ1-1; D not certain. The CDR3 is 14 amino acids. Germline lookup yields CDR1 LGHDT and CDR2 YNNKEL (reference sequence). The CDR3: CAGSQATRWPEAFF. CDR3 nucleotide sequence: TGTGCCGGCAGCCAAGCGACGCGTTGGCCTGAAGCTTTCTTT. Drawing the rest from reference TRBV3-1 and TRBJ1-1, the complete variable domain is DTAVSQTPKYLVTQMGNDKSIKCEQNLGHDTMYWYKQDSKKFLKIMFSYNNKELIINETVPNRFSPKSPDKAHLNLHINSLELGDSAVYFCAGSQATRWPEAFFGQGTRLTVV.

The chain employs TRBV6-2 or TRBV6-3 and TRBJ2-4; 9 bases line up with TRBD2. Looked up from germline, CDR1 is MNHEY and CDR2 is SVGEGT. CDR3 length: 14 residues. After removal of 5 bases from V and 7 bases from J, the junction contained 6 bases not matched to a gene. The CDR3 region has the DNA TGTGCCAGCAGTGGGATACTAGCGGGCAACATTCAGTACTTC. Amino acids: CASSGILAGNIQYF.

This chain joins TRBV6-1 and TRBJ2-1; 9 positions match TRBD1. The ends lost 4 bases at V and 15 bases at J; junction bases unmatched: 16. The length of the CDR3 is 15 residues. Germline CDR1 is MNHNS and CDR2 is SASEGT. The chain's CDR3 is CASSVRTRDRETGFF. The CDR3 DNA is TGTGCCAGCAGTGTAAGAACGAGGGACAGGGAGACGGGGTTCTTC.

The CDR3 protein is CASSIDPKRGEQFF. The CDR3 region has the DNA TGTGCCAGTAGTATAGACCCTAAAAGGGGTGAGCAGTTCTTC. The V gene is TRBV19, the J gene TRBJ2-1; D is perhaps TRBD1 (5 bases). CDR3 size: 14 residues. CDR1 and CDR2 (germline): LNHDA, SQIVND (reference sequence). The ends were cut back, 0 bases at V and 9 bases at J, with 12 bases in the middle. Looking up the rest from reference TRBV19 and TRBJ2-1 gives the full variable domain: DGGITQSPKYLFRKEGQNVTLSCEQNLNHDAMYWYRQDPGQGLRLIYYSQIVNDFQKGDIAEGYSVSREKKESFPLTVTSAQKNPTAFYLCASSIDPKRGEQFFGPGTRLTVL.

This clonotype was recorded a few times. J is TRBJ1-2 and V is TRBV28, with D uncertain. Trimming removed 7 bases from V and 4 bases from J, with 13 bases in between. The CDR3 is 13 residues long. Germline V gene lookup returns CDR1 MDHEN and CDR2 SYDVKM. The CDR3 is CASNQDEIYGYTF. Here the CDR3 DNA reads TGTGCCAGCAACCAGGACGAAATCTATGGCTACACCTTC.

This clonotype was counted many times. The chain is built from TRBV10-3 and TRBJ2-1, with 9 bases lining up with TRBD2. Germline CDR1 ENHRY, CDR2 SYGVKD. Losses at the gene ends were 0 bases for V and 4 bases for J; bases not matched to a gene: 4. This CDR3 has 16 amino acids. Here the CDR3 reads CAISESGLAGYNEQFF. The CDR3 DNA reads as TGTGCCATCAGTGAGTCCGGCCTAGCGGGATACAATGAGCAGTTCTTC.

This clonotype was counted ten times or more. This rearrangement joins TRBV6-1 to TRBJ2-5; 14 positions match TRBD2. CDR3 length: 15 residues. J gave up 5 bases and V 4 bases, and 3 bases lay outside the gene matches. CDR1 and CDR2 from the germline V gene are MNHNS and SASEGT. The CDR3 region is CASSGLAGGPETQYF. CDR3 in DNA: TGTGCCAGCAGTGGACTAGCGGGAGGGCCGGAGACCCAGTACTTC.

The rearrangement joins TRBV28 to TRBJ2-2; D possibly corresponds to TRBD1 (5 bases). Germline values: CDR1 MDHEN, CDR2 SYDVKM. The CDR3 spans 14 residues. Trimming took off 7 bases at V and 1 base at J, with 10 bases between the two ends. Here the CDR3 DNA reads TGTGCCAGCACCTATACAGGGAACACCGGGGAGCTGTTTTTT. Translating it yields CASTYTGNTGELFF.

A few counts support this clonotype. The gene calls are TRBV19 and TRBJ2-5; TRBD2 matches 8 bases. The CDR3 is 17 amino acids. In germline, CDR1 is LNHDA, CDR2 SQIVND (reference sequence). V lost 3 bases and J lost 2; bases outside the gene matches: 11. CDR3 sequence reads: CASSILSGIAGQETQYF. The CDR3 nucleotides are TGTGCCAGTAGTATCCTCTCTGGAATAGCGGGACAAGAGACCCAGTACTTC.